This TCR beta chain is from a study of Ad26.COV2.S vaccination and SARS-CoV-2 variants. Study summary: COV1001, an Ad26.COV2.S trial, supplied this vaccine-arm donor.

General observations from the study: Spike-specific TCR breadth was greater in vaccine than placebo recipients. Recipients of vaccine and of placebo showed similar breadth of their non-spike TCR repertoires.

Sequencing used immunoSEQ multiplex PCR; TCRdb keeps in-frame clones, though not all of them. Among about 350,000 clones listed, approximately 90% were seen once. The treatment was: over 15 received Ad26.COV2.S at low or high dose, single or two shots; several received placebo; per-sample allocation not given. The investigators took samples on day 63 after the first vaccine or placebo injection. As its vector, the vaccine had Ad26, which expressed Wuhan-strain SARS-CoV-2 spike. Points on this clone: Its target is not known.

The germline V and J ends were trimmed by 6 bases and 13 bases, with 25 bases remaining between them. This CDR3 is 16 amino acids long. CDR1 MNHEY and CDR2 SVGEGT come from the germline V gene. The genes are TRBV6-2 or TRBV6-3 and TRBJ1-6; possibly TRBD1 for D (6 bases). The sequenced sample was peripheral blood, obtained in a trial of Ad26.COV2.S vaccine versus placebo. This clonotype originated in a person between 18 and 65 years old who received the Ad26.COV2.S COVID-19 vaccine or a placebo. Here the CDR3 reads CASSPPRSGAPVPLHF. The DNA for the CDR3 is TGTGCCAGCAGCCCCCCCCGGTCGGGGGCCCCTGTTCCCCTCCACTTT.